Presented here are 8 T cell receptor beta chains from one specimen sequenced in a study of T-cell reconstitution after alpha-beta-depleted transplantation in children. Unique molecular identifiers tagged the TCRbeta library. TCRdb called the PCR reads again in MiXCR, with one record for every CDR3 protein. The data contain about 580,000 distinct CDR3 sequences, more than 20% of them singletons. The sample here was PBMCs, mostly from graft donor cells, taken 360 days after TCRalphabeta/CD19-depleted stem cell transplant. The receptor set was obtained from a boy in the first two years of life who had a stem cell transplant for acute myeloid leukemia, so the T cells may come from the graft donor.

This clonotype was seen ten or more times. V is TRBV7-6 and J is TRBJ2-5, with D perhaps TRBD1 or TRBD2 (5 bases each). Germline assignment: CDR1 SGHVS and CDR2 FNYEAQ. The CDR3 is 13 amino acids. Trimming took 5 bases from V and 5 from J, leaving 12 bases between them. The CDR3 loop reads CASSRIWGETQYF. The CDR3 nucleotides are TGTGCCAGCAGCAGGATTTGGGGGGAGACCCAGTACTTC.

About this clonotype: A much larger clone lies a single base off, so this may be a read error. The CDR3 loop is CASSTRTSGGTDTQYF. The CDR3 nucleotides are TGTGCCAGCAGCACCCGGACTAGCGGGGGCACAGATACGCAGTATTTT. The chain carries TRBV11-3 and TRBJ2-3; 12 positions agree with TRBD2. This CDR3 comprises 16 residues. Germline CDR1 and CDR2: SGHNT and YENEEA. The ends lost 5 bases at V and 1 base at J; junction bases unmatched: 4.

This clonotype has a count of ten or more. This chain connects TRBV7-2 to TRBJ2-4; 12 nucleotides align to TRBD2. With V trimmed by 1 base and J by 4 bases, 2 bases remained unmatched. This CDR3 is built from 16 residues. Germline V lookup: CDR1 SGHTA, CDR2 FQGNSA. DNA of the CDR3: TGTGCCAGCAGCTTAGGCACTAGCGGGGGGAAAAACATTCAGTACTTC. Its translation: CASSLGTSGGKNIQYF.

This chain joins TRBV7-9 and TRBJ2-5; D tentatively reads TRBD1 or TRBD2 (5 bases each). Germline V CDR1 and CDR2: SEHNR, FQNEAQ (reference sequence). There are 15 residues in the CDR3. Trimming left V 6 bases short and J 2 bases short, with 16 bases between. In nucleotides, the CDR3 is TGTGCCAGCAGTTTTGGGGACCGTGAACAAGAGACCCAGTACTTC. Translating gives CASSFGDREQETQYF.

This clonotype was found many times. The J gene is TRBJ2-2, the V gene TRBV6-5, with D tentatively TRBD2 (6 bases). CDR1 is MNHEY, CDR2 SVGAGI, per germline. CDR3 length: 16 amino acids. The germline V and J ends were trimmed by 0 bases and 4 bases, with 12 bases remaining between them. CDR3 nucleotides: TGTGCCAGCAGTTACTCCTCATCCGGGGGCACCGGGGAGCTGTTTTTT. Translating it yields CASSYSSSGGTGELFF.

Comments on this clonotype: An end of the junction does not agree with germline; a read error may underlie this. This chain joins TRBV20-1 and TRBJ2-2; 12 bases map to TRBD1. Germline assignment: CDR1 DFQATT and CDR2 SNEGSKA (reference sequence). The CDR3 sequence is 14 residues long. This chain's CDR3 is CSAKWDRGLGGLFF. The CDR3 nucleotides read TGCAGTGCTAAATGGGACAGGGGGCTCGGGGGGCTGTTTTTT.

In DNA form, the CDR3 reads TGTGCCAGCAGTTGCTCGATGAGGGGGTGGAACTATGGCTACACCTTC. Translated: CASSCSMRGWNYGYTF. The rearrangement links TRBV6-5 to TRBJ1-2, with D possibly TRBD1 on 6 matching bases. Between the trimmed V and J ends, which lost 4 bases and 2 bases, there was a span of 17 bases. Germline V gene data show CDR1 as MNHEY and CDR2 as SVGAGI. The CDR3 is 16 residues long.

The genes are TRBV4-3 and TRBJ2-3; 9 bases agree with TRBD2. The germline gives CDR1 LGHNA, CDR2 YSLEER. The CDR3 covers 17 residues. V lost 0 bases, J lost 2 bases, and 6 bases stayed unmatched. CDR3 amino acids: CASSQDYSGGTTDTQYF. The DNA of the CDR3 is TGCGCCAGCAGCCAAGATTATAGCGGGGGCACCACAGATACGCAGTATTTT.